This T cell receptor (beta chain) comes out of a study of cytomegalovirus exposure and HLA in healthy donors. The study's findings and limits: Presence/absence results assume similar sequencing depth per donor, which may not hold.

CDR1 is MDHEN and CDR2 is SYDVKM in the germline V gene. V shed 7 bases, J shed 8 bases, and the junction held 7 bases outside the gene matches. The CDR3 is 12 amino acids. It was with 60 Vbeta and 13 Jbeta primers that the PCR ran. Here immunoSEQ multiplex PCR was the method, and the copy in TCRdb shows in-frame clones only, minus some. The listing records some 120,000 clones. Points on this clone: Its target is not known.

Sequenced sample: PBMCs. The J gene is TRBJ1-1, the V gene TRBV28; the match to TRBD1 covers 7 bases. The source of this sequence is a man in his forties in good health and CMV-seropositive. The CDR3 nucleotides read TGTGCCAGCATTCGGGACAGTAAGGAAGCTTTCTTT. This translates into CASIRDSKEAFF.